This T cell receptor (beta chain) was identified during a study of blood T cells in healthy people across ages. The second PCR ran 7 to 11 cycles with a sample-barcoded 5' primer and J-beta primers. A tag from a template-switch adaptor with 12 random nucleotides marked each cDNA molecule. MiXCR, applied by TCRdb to the 5' RACE reads, yields one record per CDR3 protein. The sample records 1.5 million to 2 million distinct CDR3 sequences, roughly 27% being singletons. This clonotype showed up just a few times. This CDR3 is 14 amino acids long. The germline gives CDR1 SGHVS, CDR2 FNYEAQ. The sequenced material came from blood. The chain is built from TRBV7-6 and TRBJ2-5, with 9 bases fitting TRBD1. The DNA matches TRBJ2-7 better at its end, which makes the J call doubtful. The TCR was taken from a woman in her twenties or thirties in good health. CDR3 protein: CASSLTGQGNEQYF. For the CDR3, the DNA is TGTGCCAGCAGCTTAACGGGACAGGGAAACGAGCAGTACTTC.